This T cell receptor (beta chain) came from a study of T cells in Graves' hyperthyroidism and ophthalmopathy. At the level of the study: Sampling of peripheral blood happened at initial diagnosis, prior to any treatment.

Many counts were recorded for this clonotype. Diagnoses used clinical symptoms, serum thyroxine and TRAb, thyroid ultrasound and orbital computed tomography. Germline-derived CDR1 and CDR2 are SGHRS and YFSETQ. CDR3 length: 16 amino acids. Trimming took 3 bases from V and 1 from J; bases not matched to a gene: 4. The investigators amplified TCR beta CDR3 regions from RNA transcripts. RT-PCR in the first round (using the HTBI primer set) targeted the TCR CDR3. TCRdb called the multiplex PCR reads again in MiXCR, with one record for every CDR3 protein. The table includes 250,000 or so distinct CDR3 sequences, roughly 15% detected once.

This TCR was recovered from a woman between 50 and 59 years old with Graves' hyperthyroidism that later progressed to Graves' ophthalmopathy. Sequencing input: blood. The J gene is TRBJ2-7, the V gene TRBV5-1, with 13 bases matching TRBD2. The CDR3 is CASSSSLAGGSYEQYF. CDR3 in DNA: TGCGCCAGCAGCTCCTCACTAGCGGGAGGGTCCTACGAGCAGTACTTC.